These 19 T cell receptor beta chains were sequenced from one sample in a study of memory CD4+ T cells and cytomegalovirus serostatus. Single viable CD3+CD4+CD8-CD45RO+ cells were sorted as the memory CD4+ T cells. The method was immunoSEQ multiplex PCR; TCRdb's version includes in-frame clones alone and lacks a portion of them. The data hold some 52,000 clones, with 60% to 85% observed a single time. Sequencing was performed on memory CD4+ T cells from blood. These receptor sequences come from an adult in good health and CMV-seropositive.

The chain recombines TRBV7-2 with TRBJ2-6; 8 bases are shared with TRBD1. The CDR3 covers 18 residues. CDR1 is SGHTA, CDR2 FQGNSA, per germline. V was clipped by 5 bases and J by 0 bases; unmatched bases: 9. As DNA, the CDR3 is TGTGCCAGCAGCCGATACCCGGGACAGGCCTCTGGGGCCAACGTCCTGACTTTC. Translating gives CASSRYPGQASGANVLTF. Together with reference TRBV7-2 and TRBJ2-6, the CDR3 gives the full variable domain: GAGVSQSPSNKVTEKGKDVELRCDPISGHTALYWYRQSLGQGLEFLIYFQGNSAPDKSGLPSDRFSAERTGGSVSTLTIQRTQQEDSAVYLCASSRYPGQASGANVLTFGAGSRLTVL.

This clone was recorded a few times. The J gene is TRBJ1-2, the V gene TRBV6-5; D unclear. The V end lost 0 bases, the J end lost 7 bases, and 12 bases lay between the germline ends. CDR1 and CDR2 from the germline V gene are MNHEY and SVGAGI. This CDR3 spans 14 amino acids. The CDR3 loop is CASSYSTQSGGYTF. CDR3 coding DNA: TGTGCCAGCAGTTACTCGACCCAGTCGGGTGGCTACACCTTC.

V gene TRBV2 combines with J gene TRBJ1-5; D remains ambiguous. Germline V gives CDR1 SNHLY, CDR2 FYNNEI. V was trimmed by 5 bases and J by 1 base, leaving 12 bases between them. This CDR3 comprises 15 residues. The CDR3 sequence: CASSPRVFSNQPQHF. DNA for the CDR3: TGTGCCAGCAGTCCTAGGGTGTTCAGCAATCAGCCCCAGCATTTT.

The J gene is TRBJ1-4, the V gene TRBV6-1; no definite D call. Trimming pared 8 bases from V and 5 bases from J, leaving 15 bases between. The CDR3 has 14 residues. Germline CDR1 reads MNHNS; CDR2 reads SASEGT. CDR3 bases: TGTGCCAGCTCCTACTTTGACCTGAATGAAAAACTGTTTTTT. Protein: CASSYFDLNEKLFF.

This chain joins TRBV5-1 and TRBJ2-7; a weak D match, TRBD1 (6 bases). Germline lookup yields CDR1 SGHRS and CDR2 YFSETQ. The CDR3 totals 14 residues. V was trimmed by 2 bases and J by 5 bases, leaving 14 bases between them. The CDR3 coding sequence is TGCGCCAGCAGCTTCGGACAGTTAATGAACGAGCAGTACTTC. Its translation is CASSFGQLMNEQYF.

On this clone itself: A clone one base away is much larger, so this may be a read error. The conserved closing phenylalanine or tryptophan is absent in this CDR3, likely reflecting a read error. This sequence joins TRBV19 and TRBJ1-2; D not resolved. The germline gives CDR1 LNHDA, CDR2 SQIVND (reference sequence). The CDR3 extends over 14 amino acids. V lost 7 bases and J 4 bases, leaving 16 bases between the germline ends. The CDR3 reads CASTPTAGPYGYTL. The CDR3 region has the DNA TGTGCCAGTACCCCCACCGCCGGACCCTATGGCTACACCCTC.

The chain uses TRBV5-6 and TRBJ1-6; weak D call: TRBD1 (6 bases). From germline, CDR1 is SGHDT and CDR2 YYEEEE. This CDR3 is built from 15 residues. V lost 1 base to trimming and J lost 3 bases, with 8 bases between them. CDR3 loop: CASSLRGGYNSPLHF. CDR3 nucleotides: TGTGCCAGCAGCTTGCGAGGGGGCTATAATTCACCCCTCCACTTT.

Written as DNA, the CDR3 is TGTGCCAGCAGTGCCAGCGGGGAGCTGTTTTTT. Amino acid sequence: CASSASGELFF. This sequence joins TRBV6-1 and TRBJ2-2; D is undetermined. V dropped 4 bases and J dropped 7 bases, with 4 bases sitting between them. CDR1 is MNHNS and CDR2 is SASEGT in the germline V gene. There are 11 residues in the CDR3.

The table lists this clone with a count of one. The chain links TRBV15 to TRBJ2-7; 11 bases line up with TRBD2. The V gene's germline CDR1 is LNHNV and CDR2 YYDKDF (reference sequence). V dropped 1 base and J dropped 5; count of bases not matched to a gene: 4. The CDR3 loop spans 15 amino acids. CDR3 bases: TGTGCCACCAGCAGAGTTAGACTAGCGGGACACGAGCAGTACTTC. Translating gives CATSRVRLAGHEQYF.

This clone has more than one count but fewer than ten. The germline gene is not matched at one end of the junction; a read error may be the cause. The rearrangement uses TRBV5-3 and TRBJ2-7; D call uncertain. TRBV5-3 is reported as an ORF; its role is uncertain. The CDR3 runs to 10 residues. The CDR3 sequence: CARSFRVAHF. Here the CDR3 DNA reads TGTGCCAGAAGCTTTCGGGTGGCCCACTTC.

This rearrangement joins TRBV5-6 to TRBJ1-6, with D possibly being TRBD1 (6 bases). V was clipped by 4 bases and J by 6 bases, with 11 bases between them. Germline V gene data show CDR1 as SGHDT and CDR2 as YYEEEE. This CDR3 comprises 14 residues. CDR3 region: CASSPAGANSPLHF. CDR3 in DNA: TGTGCCAGCAGCCCCGCGGGGGCTAATTCACCCCTCCACTTT.

J is TRBJ2-7 and V is TRBV7-8; 7 nucleotides agree with TRBD1. Germline-derived CDR1 and CDR2 are SGHVS and FQNEAQ. CDR3 length: 14 residues. J gave up 4 bases and V 5 bases, and 8 bases lay outside the gene matches. CDR3 in DNA: TGTGCCAGCAGCCAGAGGGACAGCGAATACGAGCAGTACTTC. Protein product: CASSQRDSEYEQYF.

CDR3 DNA: TGTGCCAGCAGCTTAGACGCAGGGCCCCTGTTTTTT. This encodes CASSLDAGPLFF. This rearrangement joins TRBV7-2 to TRBJ1-4; a weak D match, TRBD1 (5 bases). Germline V gene sequence: CDR1 SGHTA, CDR2 FQGNSA. The CDR3 totals 12 residues. V gave up 1 base and J gave up 14 bases, with 11 bases separating them.

A single count supports this clone. The chain's CDR3 is CASSLAGDSFYGYTF. The CDR3 coding sequence is TGCGCCAGCAGCTTGGCAGGAGATTCTTTCTATGGCTACACCTTC. The chain combines TRBV5-1 with TRBJ1-2; D not certain. Trimming removed 0 bases at V and 4 bases at J, with 13 bases between. Germline V lookup: CDR1 SGHRS, CDR2 YFSETQ. The CDR3 runs 15 residues.

The V gene is TRBV18, the J gene TRBJ2-5, with D unresolved. Germline CDR1 and CDR2: KGHSH and LQKENI. V was cut by 1 base and J by 2 bases, with 14 bases left in between. The CDR3 covers 16 residues. The CDR3 coding sequence is TGTGCCAGCTCACCACTCCCCCAGTCGCGGCAAGAGACCCAGTACTTC. Its translation is CASSPLPQSRQETQYF.

This clone was found once. This rearrangement joins TRBV20-1 to TRBJ1-2; the D gene is possibly TRBD1 (6 bases). The CDR3 runs 11 residues. Germline V gene data show CDR1 as DFQATT and CDR2 as SNEGSKA (reference sequence). The CDR3 nucleotides are TGCGCTAGGACAGAGGACTATGGCTACACCTTC. Its protein is CARTEDYGYTF.

The rearrangement uses TRBV19 and TRBJ1-2; no firm D call. The ends were cut back, 0 bases at V and 7 bases at J, with 9 bases in the middle. CDR3 size: 13 residues. Germline V gene sequence: CDR1 LNHDA, CDR2 SQIVND (reference sequence). The CDR3: CASSIDPGSGYTF. Written as DNA, the CDR3 is TGTGCCAGTAGTATAGACCCGGGCAGTGGCTACACCTTC.

This clone was seen once. The same CDR3 also results from other DNA sequences found in this sample. V usage is TRBV6-1 and J usage is TRBJ1-5; 7 bases align to TRBD1. V lost 0 bases to trimming and J lost 6 bases; unmatched junction nucleotides: 5. Germline lookup yields CDR1 MNHNS and CDR2 SASEGT. This CDR3 contains 15 residues. This CDR3 reads CASSEASRGGQPQHF. CDR3 bases: TGTGCCAGCAGTGAAGCGTCCAGGGGGGGTCAGCCCCAGCATTTT.

This chain connects TRBV6-4 to TRBJ1-3; 7 bases align to TRBD1. Trimming took 6 bases from V and 0 from J; bases not matched to a gene: 8. The CDR3 loop spans 16 amino acids. The germline V gene encodes CDR1 MRHNA and CDR2 SNTAGT. CDR3 protein: CASSLLQGSSGNTIYF. The CDR3 bases are TGTGCCAGCAGCCTTCTACAGGGGAGCTCTGGAAACACCATATATTTT.